This TCR beta chain was obtained from a study of OX40 agonist ivuxolimab in advanced cancers. Using immunoSEQ multiplex PCR, the repertoire was profiled, and TCRdb retains in-frame clones only, with some absent. Here the sample spans more than 50,000 clones, 82% being singletons. CDR3 length equals 13 residues. The J segment lost 4 bases and the V segment lost 6 bases, leaving 5 bases of the junction unmatched. Germline V gene lookup returns CDR1 MNHEY and CDR2 SVGAGI. This TCR came from an adult with an advanced solid tumor such as melanoma, head and neck, liver or kidney cancer. The source was CD4+ or CD8+ T cells sorted from blood, collected in a trial of the OX40 agonist ivuxolimab. The chain employs TRBV6-5 and TRBJ2-5, with 7 bases lining up with TRBD2. This CDR3 is CASRREFRETQYF. The CDR3, as DNA: TGTGCCAGCAGGCGGGAGTTCCGAGAGACCCAGTACTTC.